Listed below are T cell receptor beta chains from one sample, sequenced in a study of vaccination and CD4 T cells after COVID-19. TCRdb independently ran MiXCR on the PCR reads; one entry per CDR3 protein. The sample includes approximately 2,000 distinct CDR3 sequences, 25% to 30% of them seen just once. For these TCRs, the target antigens are not known. Sequencing used CD4+ T cells from blood, cultured in vitro, obtained after SARS-CoV-2 vaccination. The receptors derive from a human donor who had recovered from COVID-19. Each CDR3 is given with its conserved first and last residue. The D gene is left open where the match is weak. Some rows mark clone size as missing; the rest say once, few, many or name a class of expanded clone.

d_gene	abundance	j_gene	v_gene	CDR3aa	CDR3nt
NA	medium-sized	TRBJ2-5	TRBV24-1	CATGDIGTQYF	TGTGCCACCGGGGACATCGGGACCCAGTACTTC
TRBD2	NA	TRBJ2-5	TRBV12-3/TRBV12-4	CASSRSSGGTAQYF	TGTGCCAGCAGTCGTTCTAGCGGGGGTACGGCCCAGTACTTC
TRBD1	medium-sized	TRBJ1-6	TRBV7-6	CASSPQGQRNSPLHF	TGTGCCAGCAGTCCCCAGGGACAGAGGAATTCACCCCTCCACTTT
NA	medium-sized	TRBJ1-5	TRBV7-6	CASSLGGGGQPQHF	TGTGCCAGCAGCTTAGGGGGCGGAGGACAGCCCCAGCATTTT
NA	few	TRBJ1-2	TRBV25-1	CASSIGHTNGYTF	TGTGCCAGCAGTATAGGGCATACTAATGGCTACACCTTC
TRBD2	medium-sized	TRBJ2-7	TRBV7-3	CASSSTSGYEQYF	TGTGCCAGCAGCTCCACTAGCGGCTACGAGCAGTACTTC
TRBD1	few	TRBJ2-7	TRBV20-1	CSARDPGQVEAPVSYEQYF	TGCAGTGCTAGAGATCCGGGACAGGTCGAGGCCCCTGTATCCTACGAGCAGTACTTC
NA	NA	TRBJ1-6	TRBV6-1	CASSGEEIASYNSPLHF	TGTGCCAGCAGTGGAGAAGAGATAGCGTCCTATAATTCACCCCTCCACTTT
NA	large	TRBJ1-2	TRBV6-1	CASCRSVNYGYTF	TGTGCCAGCTGCCGGAGCGTTAACTATGGCTACACCTTC
NA	NA	TRBJ1-2	TRBV6-5	CASSYKLTGFGGYTF	TGTGCCAGCAGTTACAAACTTACAGGTTTCGGTGGCTACACCTTC
TRBD2	large	TRBJ2-7	TRBV7-3	CASSLGASGSSYEQYF	TGTGCCAGCAGCTTGGGTGCTAGCGGGAGCTCCTACGAGCAGTACTTC
TRBD1	NA	TRBJ1-2	TRBV6-1	CASRGTGFNYGYTF	TGTGCCAGCAGGGGGACAGGTTTCAACTATGGCTACACCTTC
TRBD2	few	TRBJ2-1	TRBV6-5	CASSYSTPGGHNEQFF	TGTGCCAGCAGTTACTCGACTCCGGGGGGGCACAATGAGCAGTTCTTC
NA	medium-sized	TRBJ1-2	TRBV20-1	CSASETDYGYTF	TGCAGTGCTAGTGAGACCGACTATGGCTACACCTTC
NA	medium-sized	TRBJ1-2	TRBV6-1	CASSESGAGDGYTF	TGTGCCAGCAGTGAATCGGGGGCAGGGGATGGCTACACCTTC
TRBD1	large	TRBJ1-5	TRBV6-2/TRBV6-3	CASRNRGGQPQHF	TGTGCCAGCCGTAACAGGGGCGGTCAGCCCCAGCATTTT
TRBD2	once	TRBJ2-7	TRBV2	CASSPLAGADYEQYF	TGTGCCAGCAGTCCTCTAGCGGGGGCGGACTACGAGCAGTACTTC
NA	medium-sized	TRBJ2-5	TRBV7-2	CASSLLEGTQYF	TGTGCCAGCAGCCTACTAGAGGGGACCCAGTACTTC
TRBD1	large	TRBJ2-7	TRBV20-1	CSARDRDRGWNEQYF	TGCAGTGCTAGGGACCGGGACAGGGGTTGGAACGAGCAGTACTTC
NA	medium-sized	TRBJ1-6	TRBV7-6	CASSLAPGPGDSPLHF	TGTGCCAGCAGCTTAGCTCCGGGACCGGGGGATTCACCCCTCCACTTT
NA	NA	TRBJ2-1	TRBV4-1	CASSDSYSYNEQFF	TGCGCCAGCAGTGACTCATACTCCTACAATGAGCAGTTCTTC
NA	NA	TRBJ1-1	TRBV10-2	CASSGTRGAGAFF	TGCGCCAGCAGTGGTACACGGGGGGCAGGTGCTTTCTTT
NA	few	TRBJ1-5	TRBV20-1	CSARRGQTSQPQHF	TGCAGTGCTAGGAGGGGCCAGACTTCTCAGCCCCAGCATTTT
TRBD1	few	TRBJ1-5	TRBV20-1	CSAKGQGFLRNQPQHF	TGCAGTGCAAAAGGACAGGGATTTTTGAGGAATCAGCCCCAGCATTTT